The present entry profiles one T cell receptor (beta chain) with its context. These data come from a study of blood T cell repertoires in COVID-19. This CDR3 comprises 14 residues. CDR1 SEHNR and CDR2 FQNEAQ come from the germline V gene (reference sequence). With V trimmed by 5 bases and J by 6 bases, 5 bases remained unmatched. In the study's own analysis: The assay estimated nucleated cells by amplifying reference gene primers. Here immunoSEQ multiplex PCR was the method, and the copy in TCRdb shows in-frame clones only, minus some. The V and J calls and clone size come from that table; D and trimming were worked out from the DNA. The table records about 160,000 clones, roughly nine tenths of them present only once.

Sequencing was carried out using peripheral blood. This TCR derives from a woman in her sixties with active or convalescent COVID-19. The genes are TRBV7-9 and TRBJ2-1, with 9 bases aligning to TRBD1. The CDR3 bases are TGTGCCAGCAGCGAAAACAGGGGGCGCAATGAGCAGTTCTTC. Amino acids: CASSENRGRNEQFF. The full variable domain, in which reference TRBV7-9 and TRBJ2-1 provide the parts outside the CDR3, is DTGVSQNPRHKITKRGQNVTFRCDPISEHNRLYWYRQTLGQGPEFLTYFQNEAQLEKSRLLSDRFSAERPKGSFSTLEIQRTEQGDSAMYLCASSENRGRNEQFFGPGTRLTVL.